The TCR beta chain under discussion was sequenced for a study of regulatory T cells in long-lasting Graves disease (dated by TCRdb to about 2021). A note on the overall study: Newly diagnosed Graves' disease patients had taken antithyroid drugs for less than 3 months. The study was conducted in China and was registered as a clinical trial. A total of about 33 samples underwent TCR sequencing: approximately 13 from persistent and roughly 20 from newly diagnosed Graves' disease patients. Persistent Graves' disease patients were compared with newly diagnosed Graves' disease patients by peripheral blood TCR sequencing and RNA sequencing. General conclusions and limits of the study: Persistent disease showed preferential use of TRBV28, TRBJ1-2 and TRBJ2-5, whereas newly diagnosed disease favored TRBV20-1 and TRBJ2-1. Only peripheral blood was studied, because thyroid tissue, the primary lesion, was inaccessible. A larger number of public clonotypes was shared among persistent patients (fewer than 3,000) than among newly diagnosed patients (around 880). Sequencing and analysis were restricted to the TCR beta chain. Compared with newly diagnosed patients, persistent Graves' disease patients had lower TCR Shannon entropy and fewer highly expanded clones, which suggests clonal expansion. The authors noted that the small sample size was a limitation that may lower accuracy.

V drops 0 bases and J drops 4 bases, leaving 10 bases in between. The CDR3 holds 14 amino acids from the cysteine to the phenylalanine. Here the CDR3 DNA is all that survives: 42 bases in frame from base 1. From a lookup of the germline V gene, CDR1 and CDR2 are SGHRS and YFSETQ. The sample's time point label, in plain terms: newly diagnosed GD, antithyroid drugs for less than 3 months. RNA was extracted from PBMCs in TRIzol for both TCR sequencing and RNA sequencing. Graves' disease was diagnosed according to American Thyroid Association guidelines. Patients for the study were recruited at an endocrinology department in Xi'an, China. Each patient gave 7 to 9.5 milliliters of peripheral blood, collected in an EDTA anticoagulant tube. PBMCs were isolated by Ficoll Paque Plus density gradient separation without further T cell sorting. An Agilent 2100 Bioanalyzer and agarose gel were used to assess RNA quality, and a NanoDrop 2000 was used to measure RNA concentration.

Libraries were constructed by multiplex PCR. The run used an Illumina HiSeq 4000. iRepertoire HTBI primers and Arm-PCR amplification of CDR3 regions were used to construct TCR beta libraries. Before sequencing, the PCR products underwent gel purification. Per the source publication's procedure: Across samples, around 58 TRBV and roughly 13 TRBJ segments were identified and used for gene usage analysis of CDR3 amino acid clonotypes. COPE and FqMerger were used to merge filtered high-quality paired reads into contigs. Contigs were aligned with BLAST to IMGT TRBV, TRBD and TRBJ reference genes, and CDR3 was defined per IMGT. Highly expanded clones were defined as clonotypes with a frequency above 0.1%. Shannon entropy was used to measure repertoire diversity, and the Gini coefficient was used to measure V-J evenness. Clonotypes shared by more than one individual were considered public. The public reads were run again by TCRdb, first through fastp at Q25 and then through MiXCR, and only productive beta chains were kept. Every entry covers one CDR3 protein and lists the most common genes and DNA from its rows. The V and J calls follow TCRdb's processing rather than the paper's. The sample table records hundreds of thousands of distinct CDR3 sequences; 15% to 20% of these occur just once. Of the sample, about 20% is held by the ten largest clones.

Concerning this clonotype itself: This clone's antigen is unknown. Base qualities were left out, and no much larger clone turns up one base away.

The same specimen was also included in a second study, on T cells in Graves' hyperthyroidism and ophthalmopathy. According to the second study: Stable Graves' hyperthyroidism was defined as the absence of progression to ophthalmopathy over 18 months of follow-up. Hyperthyroidism patients were aged 18 to 65 years and newly diagnosed, with disease duration of less than 2 months. Patients with uncontrolled infections, other autoimmune diseases, pregnancy or lactation were excluded. Diagnoses relied on clinical symptoms, serum thyroxine and TRAb, thyroid ultrasound and orbital computed tomography. For the first round of RT-PCR on the TCR CDR3, the HTBI primer set was used together with the Qiagen OneStep RT-PCR kit. Most expanded thyroid clonotypes (frequency above 0.001) were also detected in blood, suggesting blood repertoires may reflect thyroid immune responses. In cross-validation, a model built on a 13 V-J signature told ophthalmopathy apart from stable hyperthyroidism with 85% to 90% sensitivity and 81% to 82% specificity, and in testing the same model reached 80%/75%. During validation, the model predicted progression to ophthalmopathy a median of approximately 6.5 months ahead of onset, with 60% to 71% sensitivity and less than 85% specificity. To identify TCR V-J signatures that set the groups apart, the researchers used a discovery cohort of 100 patients, made up of 40 to 45 with Graves' ophthalmopathy and 57 with stable Graves' hyperthyroidism. An independent validation cohort of about 20 hyperthyroidism patients and approximately 15 patients who later progressed to ophthalmopathy tested prospective prediction of ophthalmopathy. For training and testing, the 100 or so patients in the discovery cohort were randomly divided in a 7:3 ratio. In addition, the study compared T-cell repertoires in thyroid tissue and in blood from 6 or 7 Graves' hyperthyroidism patients. After blood sampling, hyperthyroidism patients were treated with methimazole at a starting dose of 30 mg daily, and ophthalmopathy patients were treated with high-dose intravenous methylprednisolone. Libraries were constructed in a second round of multiplex PCR, after which size selection and purification were carried out. Paired-end sequencing of the libraries was performed with 100 bp reads on an Illumina HiSeq2000. SOAPnuke was used to process the raw data, with reads discarded if the reads contained adapters or uncalled bases, had a mean Phred below 15, or lacked an exact constant-primer or identifier match. COPE v1.2.5 was used to merge high-quality paired reads, and clonotypes were defined as unique nucleotide sequences. Clonotypes were aligned to IMGT TRBV, TRBD and TRBJ reference segments using MiTCR v1.1. Only V-J combinations with frequency above 0.0001, covering about 99% of repertoires, were analysed. The TCS score was defined as F50 (clonal expansion) divided by E x V (chaos), with BLOSUM62-based TCRdist calculated between CDR3 peptides within each V-J. Welch's t-statistics and random forest reduced around 510 V-J features to roughly 13, which were used in a naive Bayes classifier (R e1071). Sample size was not statistically predetermined, and blinding of investigators to group allocation was not performed. The paper reports TCR Vbeta CDR3 sequencing of roughly 140 peripheral blood samples: 40 or so ophthalmopathy, roughly 74 hyperthyroidism and around 17 progressor patients.

The origin of this receptor is a woman aged 30 to 39 with Graves disease. Donor details come from another sample of the same person, matched by shared clones. Source: peripheral blood mononuclear cells (PBMCs), taken at new diagnosis, from a patient treated with antithyroid drugs. The V and J segments used are TRBV5-1 and TRBJ1-2; TRBD1 is possibly the D segment (6 matching bases). CDR3 loop: CASSLGQDIYGYTF. The DNA reads as follows: TGCGCCAGCAGCTTGGGACAGGATATCTATGGCTACACCTTC. The full variable domain, completed from the reference TRBV5-1 and TRBJ1-2 proteins outside the CDR3, reads KAGVTQTPRYLIKTRGQQVTLSCSPISGHRSVSWYQQTPGQGLQFLFEYFSETQRNKGNFPGRFSGRQFSNSRSEMNVSTLELGDSALYLCASSLGQDIYGYTFGSGTRLTVV.